This TCR beta chain was recorded in a study of blood T cell repertoires in COVID-19. Study-wide background: The samples span acute and convalescent COVID-19 from the United States, Italy and Spain. From T cells, B-cell-depleted T cells, or PBMCs came the material, which was cDNA or gDNA.

Original processing methods: Amplification with reference gene primers provided the estimates of nucleated cell counts. Sequenced by immunoSEQ multiplex PCR; TCRdb stores in-frame clones only, minus some. The D gene and trimming were derived from the DNA, and the V and J assignments and clone size from that table. The sample carries around 86,000 clones, more than 75% recorded once. The V segment lost 3 bases and the J segment 12 bases; nucleotides outside the gene matches: 19. In germline, CDR1 is SGHRS, CDR2 YFSETQ. The CDR3 is 16 residues long. The source is a woman older than 75 with acute or convalescent COVID-19. The sequencing input was peripheral blood. The genes are TRBV5-1 and TRBJ1-1, with 8 bases matching TRBD1. The DNA of the CDR3 is TGCGCCAGCAGCTCGACGAGAGGACAGGGTTTATCTGGGACTTTCTTT. Translating it yields CASSSTRGQGLSGTFF.